This T cell receptor (beta chain) was captured in a study of tumor and adjacent non-tumor tissue in lung cancer (dated by TCRdb to 2016 to 2019). Study-wide context: Patients with adenocarcinoma (12), squamous cell carcinoma (2) and small cell lung cancer (1) were included in the cohort. Sequencing generated a total of more than 95 million productive TCRbeta reads, averaging approximately 3.8 million reads per sample. TCRbeta CDR3 sequencing was performed on thirty paired specimens, with one tumor sample and one normal lung sample collected per patient. Among the roughly 15 patients, ages ranged from roughly 31 to 76 years, around 10 were men and 5 were women, and disease was TNM stage I to III. The study compared bulk TCRbeta repertoires from lung tumor tissue and matched distant non-tumor lung tissue of about 15 lung cancer patients.

Results the study describes overall, beyond this receptor: TCR diversity was significantly higher in younger patients, and greater tumor TCR diversity was associated with shorter overall survival and shorter disease-free survival. Because peripheral blood was not sequenced, the blood TCRbeta repertoires of the lung cancer patients in the study went unexamined. The top 100 clones made up a significantly larger cumulative share of the repertoire in normal lung than in tumor tissue. Tumor tissue showed significantly higher TCR diversity (inverse Simpson) than normal lung tissue, at 431.37 vs 166.20 (P = 0.0075, Mann-Whitney U test). The methods do not name the sequencing platform or mention unique molecular identifiers. With only approximately 16 patients in the cohort, the authors noted that larger samples and more detailed clinical data are needed.

Termini included, the CDR3 measures 16 amino acids. Of all the DNA, just the CDR3 is kept, 48 bases in frame from base 1. The germline V gene sets CDR1 to ENHRY and CDR2 to SYGVKD. About this clonotype itself: The antigen it recognizes is unknown. The CDR3 does not close with the conserved phenylalanine or tryptophan, likely indicating a read error.

Bulk unsorted tissue served as the source for RNA extraction, and RNA quality was assessed using a NanoDrop ND-1000 and an Agilent 2100. The normal lung samples consisted of distant non-tumor tissue collected more than 3 cm from the tumor edge. The donors were newly diagnosed lung cancer patients admitted for thoracic surgery in China from August to November 2014 who had not received prior chemotherapy. Anyone who had undergone radiotherapy or chemotherapy before, or who had another cancer at the same time, was left out of the study. Pieces of surgical tissue measuring about 1-2.1 cm3 were kept in RNAlater solution and held at -80 degrees C until needed. The library came from multiplex PCR. Sequencing took place on an Illumina HiSeq 2500. TCRbeta libraries were constructed through three rounds of nested PCR with primers (Table S4) according to protocols modified from ARM-PCR. Before sequencing, PCR products of 200-500 bp were cut from the gel and purified using the QIAquick gel extraction kit. Per the source publication's procedure: Trimmomatic was used to clean the reads, FLASH was used to merge the reads into complete CDR3 sequences, and MiTCR was used to assign the reads to V(D)J germline segments. Clonal diversity was computed as the inverse Simpson's index with VDJtools. In-frame sequences lacking a premature stop codon were counted as productive reads. TCRdb took the public reads, trimmed them with fastp at Q25, ran MiXCR for clone calling and kept in-frame beta chains. Each CDR3 protein gets just one entry, which takes the most common genes and DNA from the rows behind it. What appears here as the V and J calls and clone size reflects TCRdb's work, not the paper's. The sample yields 50,000 or so distinct CDR3 sequences; 74% were counted once. Around 25% of the sample is in the top ten clones.

Sequencing was done on a sample of distant non-tumor lung tissue. The TCR was taken from a woman aged 55-69 years with non-small cell lung cancer. The sequence links TRBV10-3 to TRBJ2-5; the central 9 bases match TRBD2. The bases are TGTGCCGTCAGTGAGTCGGAGCTAGCGGGAAAAGACACCCAGTACTCC. Its translation is CAVSESELAGKDTQYS.